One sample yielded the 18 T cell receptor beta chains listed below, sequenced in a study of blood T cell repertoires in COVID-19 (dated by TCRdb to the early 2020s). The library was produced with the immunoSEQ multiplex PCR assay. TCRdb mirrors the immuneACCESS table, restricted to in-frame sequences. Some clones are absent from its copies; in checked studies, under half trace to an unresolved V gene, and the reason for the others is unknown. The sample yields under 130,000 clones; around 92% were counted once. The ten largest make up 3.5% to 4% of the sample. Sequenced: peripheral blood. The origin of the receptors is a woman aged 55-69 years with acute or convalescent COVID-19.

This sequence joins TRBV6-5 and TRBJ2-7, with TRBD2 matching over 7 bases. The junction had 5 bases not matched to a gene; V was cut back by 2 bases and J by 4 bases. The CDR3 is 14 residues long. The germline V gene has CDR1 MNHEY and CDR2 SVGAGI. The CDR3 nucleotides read TGTGCCAGCAGTTACGGGCTAGCGGAGTACGAGCAGTACTTC. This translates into CASSYGLAEYEQYF.

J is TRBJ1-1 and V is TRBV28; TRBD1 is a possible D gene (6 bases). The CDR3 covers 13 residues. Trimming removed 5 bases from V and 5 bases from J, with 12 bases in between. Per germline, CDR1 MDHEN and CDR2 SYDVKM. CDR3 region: CASSGDIQTEAFF. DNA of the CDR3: TGTGCCAGCAGTGGGGACATTCAAACTGAAGCTTTCTTT.

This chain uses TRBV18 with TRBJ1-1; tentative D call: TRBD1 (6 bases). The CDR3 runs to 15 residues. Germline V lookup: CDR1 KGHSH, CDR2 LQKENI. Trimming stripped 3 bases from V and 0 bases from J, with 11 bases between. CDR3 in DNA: TGTGCCAGCTCACCCCAACAGGGCATGAACACTGAAGCTTTCTTT. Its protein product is CASSPQQGMNTEAFF.

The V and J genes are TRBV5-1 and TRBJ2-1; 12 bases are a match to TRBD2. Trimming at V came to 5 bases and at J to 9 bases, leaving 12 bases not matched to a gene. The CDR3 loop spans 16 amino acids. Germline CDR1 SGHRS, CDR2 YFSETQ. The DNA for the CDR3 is TGCGCCAGCAGACCAGAGACTAGCGGGAGATTTCGTGAGCAGTTCTTC. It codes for CASRPETSGRFREQFF.

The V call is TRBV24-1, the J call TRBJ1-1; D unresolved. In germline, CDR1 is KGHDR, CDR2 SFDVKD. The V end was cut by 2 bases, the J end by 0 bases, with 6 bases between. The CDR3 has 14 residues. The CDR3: CATSDSYLNTEAFF. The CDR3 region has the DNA TGTGCCACCAGTGATTCATACTTGAACACTGAAGCTTTCTTT.

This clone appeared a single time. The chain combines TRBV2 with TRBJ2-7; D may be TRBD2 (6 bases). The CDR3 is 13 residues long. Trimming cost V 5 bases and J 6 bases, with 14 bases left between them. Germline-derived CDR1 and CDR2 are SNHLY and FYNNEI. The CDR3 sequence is CASSSRLEGEQYF. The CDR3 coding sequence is TGTGCCAGCAGTTCTCGACTAGAGGGCGAGCAGTACTTC.

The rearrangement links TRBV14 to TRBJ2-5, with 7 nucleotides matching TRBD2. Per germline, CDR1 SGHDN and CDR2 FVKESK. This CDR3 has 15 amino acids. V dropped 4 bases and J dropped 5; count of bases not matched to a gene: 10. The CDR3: CASSRPAGTIETQYF. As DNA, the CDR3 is TGTGCCAGCAGCCGACCTGCCGGGACTATTGAGACCCAGTACTTC.

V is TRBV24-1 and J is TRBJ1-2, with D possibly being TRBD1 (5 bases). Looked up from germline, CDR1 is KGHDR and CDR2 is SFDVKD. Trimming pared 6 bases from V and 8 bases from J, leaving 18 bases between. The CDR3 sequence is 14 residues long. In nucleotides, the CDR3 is TGTGCCACCAGTTCATCCGGGACTCCGGGAGGCTACACCTTC. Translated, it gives CATSSSGTPGGYTF.

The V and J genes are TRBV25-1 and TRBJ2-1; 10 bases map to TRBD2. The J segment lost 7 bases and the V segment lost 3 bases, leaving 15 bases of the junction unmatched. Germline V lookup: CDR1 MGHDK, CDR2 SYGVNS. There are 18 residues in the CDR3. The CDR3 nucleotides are TGTGCCAGCAGTGATCAGGTGGGCGTTAGCGGGAGGAGGAATGAGCAGTTCTTC. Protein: CASSDQVGVSGRRNEQFF.

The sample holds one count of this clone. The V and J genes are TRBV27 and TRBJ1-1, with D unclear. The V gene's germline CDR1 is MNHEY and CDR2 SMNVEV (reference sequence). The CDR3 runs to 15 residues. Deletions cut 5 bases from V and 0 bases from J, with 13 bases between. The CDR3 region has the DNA TGTGCCAGCAGTCGTCGGGGAAGACTGAACACTGAAGCTTTCTTT. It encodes CASSRRGRLNTEAFF.

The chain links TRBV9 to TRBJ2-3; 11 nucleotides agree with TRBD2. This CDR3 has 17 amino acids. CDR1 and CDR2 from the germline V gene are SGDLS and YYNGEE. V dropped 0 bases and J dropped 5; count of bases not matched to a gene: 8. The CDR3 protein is CASSVGASGRLGDTQYF. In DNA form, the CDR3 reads TGTGCCAGCAGCGTAGGGGCTAGCGGGAGGTTAGGAGATACGCAGTATTTT.

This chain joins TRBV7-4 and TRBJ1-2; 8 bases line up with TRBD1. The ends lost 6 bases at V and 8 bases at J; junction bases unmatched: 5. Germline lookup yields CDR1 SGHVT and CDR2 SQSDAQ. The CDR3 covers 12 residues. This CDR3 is CASSQGARGYTF. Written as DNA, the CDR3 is TGTGCCAGCAGTCAGGGGGCGCGAGGCTACACCTTC.

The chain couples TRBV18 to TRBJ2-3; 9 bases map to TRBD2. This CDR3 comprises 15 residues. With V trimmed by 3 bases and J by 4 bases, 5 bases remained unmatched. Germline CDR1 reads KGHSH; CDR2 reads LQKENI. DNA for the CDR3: TGTGCCAGCTCACCTCCGGGACTAGCTTCAGATACGCAGTATTTT. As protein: CASSPPGLASDTQYF.

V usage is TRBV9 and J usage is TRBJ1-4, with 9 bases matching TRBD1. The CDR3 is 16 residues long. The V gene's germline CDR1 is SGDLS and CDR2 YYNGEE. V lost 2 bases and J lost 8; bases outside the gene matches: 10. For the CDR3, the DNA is TGTGCCAGCAGCGTGGGAGGACAGGGGATTTACGAAAAACTGTTTTTT. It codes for CASSVGGQGIYEKLFF.

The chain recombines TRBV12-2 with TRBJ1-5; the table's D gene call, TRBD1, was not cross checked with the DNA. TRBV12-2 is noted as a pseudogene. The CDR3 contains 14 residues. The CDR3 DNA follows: TGTGCAAGTCGCTCTGGGGGACAGGTTCAGCCCCAGCATTTT. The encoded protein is CASRSGGQVQPQHF.

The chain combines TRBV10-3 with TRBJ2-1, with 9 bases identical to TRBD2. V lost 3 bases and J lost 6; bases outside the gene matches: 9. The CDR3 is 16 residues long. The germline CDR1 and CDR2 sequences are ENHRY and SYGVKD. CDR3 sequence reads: CAISDKNSGSGNEQFF. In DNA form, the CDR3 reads TGTGCCATCAGTGACAAAAATAGCGGGAGTGGCAATGAGCAGTTCTTC.

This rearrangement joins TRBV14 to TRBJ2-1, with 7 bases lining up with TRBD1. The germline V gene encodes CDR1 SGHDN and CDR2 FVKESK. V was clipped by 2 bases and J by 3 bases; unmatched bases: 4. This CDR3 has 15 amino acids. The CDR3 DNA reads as TGTGCCAGCAGCCAACTAGGGGGCGGCTACAATGAGCAGTTCTTC. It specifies CASSQLGGGYNEQFF.

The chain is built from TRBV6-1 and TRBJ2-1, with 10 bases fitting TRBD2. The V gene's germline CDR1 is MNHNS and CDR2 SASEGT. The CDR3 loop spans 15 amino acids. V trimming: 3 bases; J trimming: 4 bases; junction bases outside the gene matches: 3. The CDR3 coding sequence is TGTGCCAGCAGTGACCTGGGACTAGCGTACAATGAGCAGTTCTTC. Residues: CASSDLGLAYNEQFF.